A single sample gave rise to the 17 T cell receptor beta chains below, sequenced in a study of control samples from healthy donors and cancer patients. The method was immunoSEQ multiplex PCR; TCRdb's version includes in-frame clones alone and lacks a portion of them. Of about 110,000 clones listed, 90% are singletons. The sample taken for sequencing was blood. The receptors stem from a human donor in good health. The donor label of this sample is uncertain.

V is TRBV27 and J is TRBJ2-7; D call uncertain. V was trimmed by 6 bases and J by 3 bases, leaving 12 bases between them. Looked up from germline, CDR1 is MNHEY and CDR2 is SMNVEV (reference sequence). The length of the CDR3 is 13 residues. In DNA form, the CDR3 reads TGTGCCAGCAGCCACCAAGTTGACTACGAGCAGTACTTC. Translated, it gives CASSHQVDYEQYF.

The chain carries TRBV5-1 and TRBJ1-4, with 8 nucleotides matching TRBD1. CDR1 is SGHRS, CDR2 YFSETQ, per germline. The CDR3 consists of 17 residues. With 4 bases clipped from V and 2 bases from J, the junction kept 10 bases outside the gene matches. The CDR3 DNA follows: TGCGCCAGCAGCCGACGGGGACAGGATGGGACTAATGAAAAACTGTTTTTT. Residues: CASSRRGQDGTNEKLFF.

The J gene is TRBJ2-5, the V gene TRBV5-1; possible D gene TRBD1, 5 bases. V dropped 6 bases and J dropped 2 bases, with 8 bases sitting between them. The CDR3 contains 12 residues. CDR1 SGHRS and CDR2 YFSETQ come from the germline V gene. CDR3: CASKAGQETQYF. The DNA for the CDR3 is TGCGCCAGCAAGGCAGGGCAAGAGACCCAGTACTTC.

V is TRBV10-1 and J is TRBJ1-1; 7 bases fit TRBD1. The CDR3 consists of 15 residues. V gave up 7 bases and J gave up 1 base; unmatched junction bases: 9. The germline V gene encodes CDR1 WNHNN and CDR2 SYGVQD (reference sequence). CDR3 region: CASTPGTAGNTEAFF. For the CDR3, the DNA is TGCGCCAGCACCCCGGGGACAGCTGGGAACACTGAAGCTTTCTTT.

The J gene is TRBJ2-7, the V gene TRBV3-1 (or the pseudogene TRBV3-2); D remains unclear. The CDR3 loop spans 12 amino acids. V shed 5 bases and J shed 3 bases, with 8 bases lying between them. Germline CDR1 and CDR2: LGHDT and YNNKEL (reference sequence). CDR3 protein: CASSLDLYEQYF. CDR3 DNA sequence: TGTGCCAGCAGCTTGGACCTCTACGAGCAGTACTTC.

This CDR3 reads CASRGSTTTNEKLFF. The CDR3 nucleotides are TGCGCCAGCAGAGGCAGTACAACAACTAATGAAAAACTGTTTTTT. The chain carries TRBV10-2 and TRBJ1-4; D gene ambiguous. Trimming removed 6 bases at V and 0 bases at J, with 11 bases between. The CDR3 is 15 residues long. CDR1 and CDR2 (germline): WSHSY, SAAADI.

V usage is TRBV12-1 and J usage is TRBJ2-7; the table calls TRBD1, which could not be checked here. TRBV12-1 is an annotated pseudogene. CDR3 size: 17 residues. In DNA, the CDR3 is TGTGCCAGCAGCTTTGGGGCCCGAGCTTCTACCCCCTACGAGCAGTACGTC. Amino acids: CASSFGARASTPYEQYV.

V gene TRBV6-1 combines with J gene TRBJ1-5; D unclear. Germline V gene sequence: CDR1 MNHNS, CDR2 SASEGT. The CDR3 has 13 amino acids. Trimming removed 2 bases at V and 3 bases at J, with 5 bases between. In nucleotides, the CDR3 is TGTGCCAGCAGTGAACTGTTCAATCAGCCCCAGCATTTT. This encodes CASSELFNQPQHF.

The chain combines TRBV5-1 with TRBJ2-1; perhaps TRBD1 as D (7 bases). Germline V lookup: CDR1 SGHRS, CDR2 YFSETQ. V gave up 1 base and J gave up 3 bases, with 20 bases separating them. The length of the CDR3 is 18 residues. Here the CDR3 reads CASSLLEGAASNYNEQFF. Written as DNA, the CDR3 is TGCGCCAGCAGCTTGTTGGAGGGGGCCGCTTCAAACTACAATGAGCAGTTCTTC. The whole variable domain, remainder taken from reference TRBV5-1 and TRBJ2-1, is KAGVTQTPRYLIKTRGQQVTLSCSPISGHRSVSWYQQTPGQGLQFLFEYFSETQRNKGNFPGRFSGRQFSNSRSEMNVSTLELGDSALYLCASSLLEGAASNYNEQFFGPGTRLTVL.

This clone was observed a handful of times. The chain employs TRBV7-9 and TRBJ2-7; D is uncertain. The germline CDR1 and CDR2 sequences are SEHNR and FQNEAQ (reference sequence). This CDR3 contains 13 residues. Deletions cut 5 bases from V and 2 bases from J, with 10 bases between. CDR3 coding DNA: TGTGCCAGCAGCACCCAGGTTACCTACGAGCAGTACTTC. Its protein is CASSTQVTYEQYF.

This clone was detected a few times. The V call is TRBV28, the J call TRBJ1-1; D remains unclear. Germline CDR1 reads MDHEN; CDR2 reads SYDVKM. V lost 1 base, J lost 6 bases, and 15 bases lay in between. This CDR3 region has 15 residues. The CDR3 nucleotides read TGTGCCAGCAGTTTATTCGACTCGACCCTTCCTGAAGCTTTCTTT. Translated: CASSLFDSTLPEAFF.

The J gene is TRBJ2-5, the V gene TRBV10-2; possibly TRBD2 for D (7 bases). V shed 2 bases and J shed 4 bases, with 11 bases lying between them. CDR3 length: 14 amino acids. Germline CDR1 is WSHSY and CDR2 is SAAADI. The CDR3 loop is CASSEAGEGETQYF. CDR3 nucleotides: TGCGCCAGCAGTGAGGCAGGGGAGGGAGAGACCCAGTACTTC.

The chain has TRBV24-1 and TRBJ1-1, with D perhaps matching TRBD1 (6 bases). Between the trimmed V and J ends, which lost 4 bases and 7 bases, there was a span of 18 bases. Germline V gene data show CDR1 as KGHDR and CDR2 as SFDVKD. This CDR3 spans 15 amino acids. In DNA, the CDR3 is TGTGCCACCAGTGAGAGACCGGGACAAGTCGTTGAAGCTTTCTTT. It specifies CATSERPGQVVEAFF.

The V and J genes are TRBV10-3 and TRBJ1-1; D is possibly TRBD1 (6 bases). The CDR3 has 13 amino acids. V lost 6 bases and J lost 0, with 8 bases in between. From germline, CDR1 is ENHRY and CDR2 SYGVKD. The CDR3 DNA reads as TGTGCCATCAGGAACAGGGTGAACACTGAAGCTTTCTTT. Translation: CAIRNRVNTEAFF.

The V gene is TRBV15, the J gene TRBJ2-2, with D tentatively TRBD1 (6 bases). CDR1 is LNHNV, CDR2 YYDKDF, per germline (reference sequence). The CDR3 runs 16 residues. V was clipped by 5 bases and J by 1 base, with 14 bases between them. The chain's CDR3 is CATSFRKTGNTGELFF. The CDR3 nucleotides read TGTGCCACCAGCTTCCGTAAGACAGGGAACACCGGGGAGCTGTTTTTT. The full variable domain, with the rest looked up from reference TRBV15 and TRBJ2-2, is DAMVIQNPRYQVTQFGKPVTLSCSQTLNHNVMYWYQQKSSQAPKLLFHYYDKDFNNEADTPDNFQSRRPNTSFCFLDIRSPGLGDTAMYLCATSFRKTGNTGELFFGEGSRLTVL.

This rearrangement joins TRBV6-1 to TRBJ1-1, with unresolved D. The ends were cut back, 1 base at V and 1 base at J, with 4 bases in the middle. CDR3 length: 13 amino acids. Germline loops: CDR1 MNHNS, CDR2 SASEGT. The CDR3 region is CASSEGQNTEAFF. CDR3 in DNA: TGTGCCAGCAGTGAAGGGCAGAACACTGAAGCTTTCTTT.

CDR3 in amino acids: CASSPGARDTQYF. The CDR3 DNA reads TGCGCCAGCAGCCCTGGGGCCAGGGATACGCAGTATTTT. The chain couples TRBV5-1 to TRBJ2-3, with D possibly TRBD1 on 5 matching bases. CDR3 size: 13 residues. Germline lookup yields CDR1 SGHRS and CDR2 YFSETQ. V lost 4 bases, J lost 6 bases, and 12 bases lay in between.